The next 18 T cell receptor beta chains were all read from a single sample in a study of T cell therapy after organ transplantation. Described time point: 4-8 weeks after completion of therapy. Antigen specificity for these receptors is unknown. Using immunoSEQ multiplex PCR, the repertoire was profiled, and TCRdb retains in-frame clones only, with some absent. The repertoire includes 15,000 to 20,000 clones, about four fifths of them detected once, and around a tenth sits in the top ten. The sequencing here drew on CD8+ T cells from blood, taken after autologous CMV-specific T cell therapy. These receptors were obtained from a human patient who had received a solid organ transplant and had CMV disease. T cells may partly derive from the graft donor.

CDR3: CAWSPTFLAGGSYNEQFF. CDR3 nucleotide sequence: TGTGCCTGGAGTCCCACATTCTTAGCGGGGGGGTCCTACAATGAGCAGTTCTTC. This chain joins TRBV30 and TRBJ2-1, with 11 bases fitting TRBD2. The CDR3 loop spans 18 amino acids. V trimming: 2 bases; J trimming: 1 base; junction bases outside the gene matches: 10. Germline loops: CDR1 GTSNPN, CDR2 SVGIG (reference sequence).

The chain is built from TRBV5-1 and TRBJ2-7; possibly TRBD2 for D (6 bases). V was trimmed by 0 bases and J by 7 bases, leaving 14 bases between them. Looked up from germline, CDR1 is SGHRS and CDR2 is YFSETQ. This CDR3 spans 14 amino acids. The CDR3 nucleotides read TGCGCCAGCAGCTTGGGGCGGGGAACGAGGGAGCAGTACTTC. Translating gives CASSLGRGTREQYF.

The gene calls are TRBV11-2 and TRBJ2-3; D ambiguous. CDR1 SGHAT and CDR2 FQNNGV come from the germline V gene. V lost 3 bases, J lost 4 bases, and 14 bases lay in between. This CDR3 contains 15 residues. Here the CDR3 reads CASSFTGPEADTQYF. In nucleotides, the CDR3 is TGTGCCAGCAGCTTCACGGGTCCCGAAGCAGATACGCAGTATTTT.

The chain combines TRBV7-8 with TRBJ1-1; D is unclear. The CDR3 is 11 amino acids. Germline CDR1 reads SGHVS; CDR2 reads FQNEAQ. V lost 1 base to trimming and J lost 11 bases, with 8 bases between them. CDR3 amino acids: CASSLVSVAFF. The DNA for the CDR3 is TGTGCCAGCAGCTTAGTCTCAGTGGCTTTCTTT.

J is TRBJ2-5 and V is TRBV9; 10 nucleotides match TRBD1. Germline V gene lookup returns CDR1 SGDLS and CDR2 YYNGEE. The CDR3 sequence is 15 residues long. Losses at the gene ends were 4 bases for V and 1 base for J; bases not matched to a gene: 4. The chain's CDR3 is CASSYRDRGQETQYF. DNA for the CDR3: TGTGCCAGCAGCTACCGGGACAGGGGCCAAGAGACCCAGTACTTC.

This chain connects TRBV7-3 to TRBJ2-7, with TRBD1 identical over 10 bases. Germline CDR1 SGHTA, CDR2 FQGTGA. The CDR3 is 15 residues long. V dropped 5 bases and J dropped 10; count of bases not matched to a gene: 14. Here the CDR3 DNA reads TGTGCCAGCAGCCCGGGGACAGGGGAAACTAGAAGTCAGTACTTC. It yields the protein CASSPGTGETRSQYF.

The chain joins TRBV4-1 to TRBJ1-4, with D maybe TRBD1 (5 bases). Germline V gives CDR1 MGHRA, CDR2 YSYEKL. The length of the CDR3 is 16 residues. V lost 1 base and J 10 bases, leaving 19 bases between the germline ends. The CDR3: CASSQGGPGVGPKLFF. The CDR3 DNA is TGCGCCAGCAGCCAAGGGGGACCGGGGGTGGGACCAAAACTGTTTTTT.

The gene calls are TRBV15 and TRBJ2-1; the D gene is possibly TRBD1 (6 bases). The CDR3 covers 16 residues. Germline-derived CDR1 and CDR2 are LNHNV and YYDKDF (reference sequence). V lost 1 base and J 0 bases, leaving 10 bases between the germline ends. DNA of the CDR3: TGTGCCACCAGCAGAGGGACAGCGAGCTCCTACAATGAGCAGTTCTTC. This translates into CATSRGTASSYNEQFF.

The chain joins TRBV27 to TRBJ2-1, with 10 positions matching TRBD2. Germline CDR1 is MNHEY and CDR2 is SMNVEV (reference sequence). The V gene end was trimmed by 8 bases and the J gene end by 15 bases; junction bases not matched to a gene: 7. The CDR3 has 11 amino acids. Here the CDR3 DNA reads TGTGCCAGCGGCCGACTAGCGGGTTGGTTCTTC. Encoded protein: CASGRLAGWFF.

This rearrangement joins TRBV30 to TRBJ2-7; D possibly corresponds to TRBD2 (6 bases). The CDR3 runs 13 residues. Trimming removed 0 bases at V and 5 bases at J, with 11 bases between. CDR1 and CDR2 from the germline V gene are GTSNPN and SVGIG (reference sequence). The CDR3 is CAWSVGGWDEQYF. For the CDR3, the DNA is TGTGCCTGGAGTGTAGGAGGGTGGGACGAGCAGTACTTC.

This chain joins TRBV19 and TRBJ1-3, with a weak D call TRBD1 (5 bases). Germline CDR1 LNHDA, CDR2 SQIVND (reference sequence). The CDR3 runs 12 residues. Trimming shortened V by 5 bases and J by 10 bases, and 12 bases separated the two germline ends. The CDR3 DNA follows: TGTGCCAGTAGTCCCGGAGGGGAGACCATATATTTT. Translating gives CASSPGGETIYF.

This chain links TRBV10-1 with TRBJ1-6, with 7 bases that match TRBD1. The junction had 9 bases not matched to a gene; V was cut back by 10 bases and J by 6 bases. This CDR3 region has 14 residues. Looked up from germline, CDR1 is WNHNN and CDR2 is SYGVQD (reference sequence). Here the CDR3 DNA reads TGCGCCACTGAACCGGGACAGACTAATTCACCCCTCCACTTT. It is translated as CATEPGQTNSPLHF.

This sequence joins TRBV4-3 and TRBJ2-2, with TRBD1 matching 7 bases. The germline V gene encodes CDR1 LGHNA and CDR2 YSLEER. With 4 bases clipped from V and 3 bases from J, the junction kept 8 bases outside the gene matches. CDR3 length: 16 residues. CDR3 loop: CASSRSAQGDTGELFF. Written as DNA, the CDR3 is TGCGCCAGCAGCCGATCGGCGCAGGGGGACACCGGGGAGCTGTTTTTT.

This clone occurred a few times. The chain joins TRBV19 to TRBJ1-5; D unclear. CDR1 is LNHDA, CDR2 SQIVND, per germline (reference sequence). The CDR3 has 15 amino acids. V was shortened by 7 bases and J by 1 base, with 14 bases between the two germline ends. The CDR3 bases are TGTGCCAGTACGGCCCGAATAAGCAGCAATCAGCCCCAGCATTTT. Its translation is CASTARISSNQPQHF. Full variable domain (missing parts from reference TRBV19 and TRBJ1-5): DGGITQSPKYLFRKEGQNVTLSCEQNLNHDAMYWYRQDPGQGLRLIYYSQIVNDFQKGDIAEGYSVSREKKESFPLTVTSAQKNPTAFYLCASTARISSNQPQHFGDGTRLSIL.

In its sample, this clone was seen a few times. This chain links TRBV9 with TRBJ1-5; no firm D call. The V end was cut by 0 bases, the J end by 3 bases, with 10 bases between. CDR1 and CDR2 from the germline V gene are SGDLS and YYNGEE. This CDR3 comprises 15 residues. The CDR3 sequence is CASSVEGQYNQPQHF. In DNA form, the CDR3 reads TGTGCCAGCAGCGTAGAGGGCCAGTACAATCAGCCCCAGCATTTT.

The rearrangement uses TRBV6-6 and TRBJ2-7, with D possibly TRBD1 on 6 matching bases. CDR3 length: 14 amino acids. V was trimmed by 6 bases and J by 0 bases, leaving 12 bases between them. Germline CDR1 is MNHNY and CDR2 is SVGAGI (reference sequence). The CDR3 protein is CASSQGGSSYEQYF. The CDR3 bases are TGTGCCAGCAGCCAAGGGGGTTCCTCCTACGAGCAGTACTTC.

This chain connects TRBV5-5 to TRBJ2-6; D is possibly TRBD1 (5 bases). CDR1 SGHKS and CDR2 YYEKEE come from the germline V gene (reference sequence). V was clipped by 0 bases and J by 0 bases, with 13 bases between them. The CDR3 sequence is 18 residues long. CDR3 DNA: TGTGCCAGCAGCTTGGGGGGCCTTAGGTTCTCTGGGGCCAACGTCCTGACTTTC. It specifies CASSLGGLRFSGANVLTF.

The chain uses TRBV7-6 and TRBJ2-1, with D hard to call. V was cut by 4 bases and J by 5 bases, with 12 bases left in between. CDR1 SGHVS and CDR2 FNYEAQ come from the germline V gene. The CDR3 consists of 14 residues. The CDR3 protein is CASSSQVADNEQFF. CDR3 in DNA: TGTGCCAGCAGCTCCCAGGTGGCGGACAATGAGCAGTTCTTC.